Shown below are 14 T cell receptor beta chains from a single sample sequenced in a study of early T cells in non-severe SARS-CoV-2 infection. TCRdb redid the calling of the 5' RACE reads with MiXCR, one entry per CDR3 protein. The data hold roughly 45,000 distinct CDR3 sequences, with over 9.5% observed a single time. Specimen: whole blood. The origin of the receptors is an adult who was a healthcare worker with PCR-confirmed SARS-CoV-2 infection or an uninfected control (not recorded which).

The chain recombines TRBV7-9 with TRBJ1-1; a possible D gene is TRBD1 (6 bases). The V end was cut by 5 bases, the J end by 2 bases, with 12 bases between. Germline V gene lookup returns CDR1 SEHNR and CDR2 FQNEAQ (reference sequence). There are 14 residues in the CDR3. In DNA form, the CDR3 reads TGTGCCAGCAGCATAACAGGGTTCAACACTGAAGCTTTCTTT. Its translation is CASSITGFNTEAFF.

The table lists this clonotype with a few counts. The chain recombines TRBV6-1 with TRBJ2-7; the D is unclear. The germline gives CDR1 MNHNS, CDR2 SASEGT. The CDR3 loop spans 11 amino acids. V was cut by 9 bases and J by 6 bases, with 12 bases left in between. CDR3 in DNA: TGTGCCAGAGGTGATTGGCCCGAGCAGTACTTC. Its translation: CARGDWPEQYF.

This clonotype was observed a few times. The chain has TRBV6-2 or TRBV6-3 and TRBJ2-1; TRBD2 matches 12 bases. CDR3 length: 18 amino acids. CDR1 is MNHEY and CDR2 is SVGEGT in the germline V gene. V lost 0 bases, J lost 3 bases, and 6 bases stayed unmatched. The CDR3 DNA reads as TGTGCCAGCAGTTACTCGCGTCTAGCGGGAGGGCACTACAATGAGCAGTTCTTC. It translates to CASSYSRLAGGHYNEQFF.

The genes are TRBV3-1 and TRBJ2-2; 7 nucleotides align to TRBD1. The CDR3 runs 15 residues. The trim removed 1 base at V and 3 bases at J, leaving 2 bases unmatched. Germline loops: CDR1 LGHDT, CDR2 YNNKEL (reference sequence). The CDR3 spells CASSQVGTDTGELFF. The CDR3 DNA sequence: TGTGCCAGCAGCCAAGTAGGGACAGACACCGGGGAGCTGTTTTTT.

The table lists this clonotype with a few counts. V gene TRBV19 combines with J gene TRBJ2-3, with 7 positions matching TRBD1. There are 15 residues in the CDR3. The J segment lost 2 bases and the V segment lost 4 bases, leaving 6 bases of the junction unmatched. Germline V gene sequence: CDR1 LNHDA, CDR2 SQIVND (reference sequence). This CDR3 is CASSTGDSFTDTQYF. DNA of the CDR3: TGTGCCAGTAGTACAGGGGACAGCTTCACAGATACGCAGTATTTT.

This clonotype was observed many times. The V gene is TRBV29-1, the J gene TRBJ2-1; possibly TRBD1 or TRBD2 for D (5 bases each). The germline V gene has CDR1 SQVTM and CDR2 ANQGSEA. Trimming left V 7 bases short and J 8 bases short, with 18 bases between. CDR3 size: 13 residues. CDR3 DNA: TGCAGCGCCCGGGACGCGGCGTTGGATGAGCAGTTCTTC. Its translation is CSARDAALDEQFF.

This clonotype was picked up many times. This chain joins TRBV27 and TRBJ2-1; 7 positions agree with TRBD1. CDR3 length: 15 residues. Germline V gene lookup returns CDR1 MNHEY and CDR2 SMNVEV (reference sequence). Trimming took 3 bases from V and 0 from J; bases not matched to a gene: 2. The CDR3 DNA reads TGTGCCAGCAGTTTGGGACAGAACTCCTACAATGAGCAGTTCTTC. This translates into CASSLGQNSYNEQFF.

The table lists this clonotype with many counts. The chain couples TRBV10-3 to TRBJ1-1, with D perhaps matching TRBD1 (6 bases). V shed 2 bases and J shed 0 bases, with 16 bases lying between them. The CDR3 is 17 amino acids. Germline V lookup: CDR1 ENHRY, CDR2 SYGVKD. CDR3 in DNA: TGTGCCATCAGTGAGAGGTTACAGGGAAAGATGAACACTGAAGCTTTCTTT. Amino acid sequence: CAISERLQGKMNTEAFF.

This clonotype has only a few counts. The chain links TRBV7-2 to TRBJ2-5; TRBD2 matches 8 bases. This CDR3 spans 19 amino acids. The germline CDR1 and CDR2 sequences are SGHTA and FQGNSA. J lost 5 bases, V lost 1 base, and 18 bases had no gene match. For the CDR3, the DNA is TGTGCCAGCAGCTTAGGTTCTGGCCTAGCGGGCAGGAGAGGGGAGACCCAGTACTTC. It is translated as CASSLGSGLAGRRGETQYF.

The chain couples TRBV7-6 to TRBJ2-2, with 7 bases lining up with TRBD2. The V and J ends lost 5 bases and 1 base, in that order; junction bases with no gene match: 4. This CDR3 has 15 amino acids. Per the germline V gene, CDR1 is SGHVS and CDR2 is FNYEAQ. CDR3 in DNA: TGTGCCAGCAGCCGGGGGAGGGGGAACACCGGGGAGCTGTTTTTT. Protein product: CASSRGRGNTGELFF.

V and J are TRBV7-2 and TRBJ2-1; tentatively, D is TRBD2 (7 bases). Germline lookup yields CDR1 SGHTA and CDR2 FQGNSA. V was trimmed by 3 bases and J by 7 bases, leaving 22 bases between them. The CDR3 has 17 residues. The CDR3 sequence is CASSLYGGHRPENEQFF. The CDR3 bases are TGTGCCAGCAGCTTGTACGGGGGGCACAGACCGGAGAATGAGCAGTTCTTC.

This clonotype was counted between two and nine times. This chain uses TRBV5-1 with TRBJ2-3; maybe TRBD1 (6 bases). Between the trimmed V and J ends, which lost 4 bases and 0 bases, there was a span of 9 bases. Germline CDR1 and CDR2: SGHRS and YFSETQ. The CDR3 totals 14 residues. CDR3 residues: CASSLRGSTDTQYF. The CDR3 DNA is TGCGCCAGCAGCCTCAGGGGTAGCACAGATACGCAGTATTTT.

This chain links TRBV5-1 with TRBJ2-7; D ambiguous. This CDR3 region has 14 residues. V gave up 2 bases and J gave up 2 bases, with 11 bases separating them. The germline CDR1 and CDR2 sequences are SGHRS and YFSETQ. The CDR3 DNA reads as TGCGCCAGCAGCTTCGGCGGACCTGCCTACGAGCAGTACTTC. Translation: CASSFGGPAYEQYF.

The CDR3 DNA reads TGTGCCACCAGTGATCGGGACAGTTTGGGAGGTACAGATACGCAGTATTTT. Its translation: CATSDRDSLGGTDTQYF. The chain joins TRBV24-1 to TRBJ2-3; the D gene is possibly TRBD1 (7 bases). Per the germline V gene, CDR1 is KGHDR and CDR2 is SFDVKD. CDR3 length equals 17 residues. Trimming cost V 3 bases and J 3 bases, with 18 bases left between them.